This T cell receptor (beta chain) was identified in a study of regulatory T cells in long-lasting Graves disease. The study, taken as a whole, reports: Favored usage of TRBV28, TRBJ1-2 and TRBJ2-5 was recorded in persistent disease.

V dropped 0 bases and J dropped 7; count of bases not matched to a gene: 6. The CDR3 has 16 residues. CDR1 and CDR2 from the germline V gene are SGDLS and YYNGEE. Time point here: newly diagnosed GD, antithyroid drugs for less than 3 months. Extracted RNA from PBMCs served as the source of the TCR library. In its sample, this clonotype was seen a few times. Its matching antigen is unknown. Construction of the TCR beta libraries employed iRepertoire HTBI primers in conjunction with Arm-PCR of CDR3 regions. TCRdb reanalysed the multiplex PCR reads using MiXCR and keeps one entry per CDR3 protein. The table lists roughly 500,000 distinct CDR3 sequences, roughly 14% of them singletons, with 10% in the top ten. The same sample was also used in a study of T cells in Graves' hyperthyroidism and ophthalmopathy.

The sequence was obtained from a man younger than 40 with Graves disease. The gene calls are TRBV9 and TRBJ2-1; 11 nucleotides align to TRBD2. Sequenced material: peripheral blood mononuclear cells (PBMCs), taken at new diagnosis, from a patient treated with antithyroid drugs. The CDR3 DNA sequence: TGTGCCAGCAGCGTAGCTAGCGGGAGGCTAAGGAATGAGCAGTTCTTC. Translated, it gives CASSVASGRLRNEQFF.